This T cell receptor beta chain stems from a study of T cell repertoires in cytomegalovirus infection. Study summary: Evidence of both CMV infection and a matching HLA type came from public TCR beta signatures.

TCRdb fed the reads into MiXCR, producing one record per CDR3 protein. The repertoire includes 700,000 to 850,000 distinct CDR3 sequences, about 30% of them detected once, and around 11% sits in the top ten. The CDR3 is made up of 14 amino acids. CDR1 and CDR2 (germline): MNHEY, SVGAGI. V lost 7 bases and J lost 6; bases outside the gene matches: 8. Overall study findings and caveats: HLA-C-restricted TCR beta clonotypes specific for CMV led the ex vivo response. Cumulative public TCR beta family frequency identified CMV carriers with the relevant HLA.

In regard to this clonotype: Its target is not known.

The chain recombines TRBV6-5 with TRBJ2-2; 7 nucleotides line up with TRBD2. This sample comprised cultured CD8+ T cells from PBMCs, obtained from culture after CMV antigen stimulation. The receptor was derived from a human donor in good health (CMV status not recorded). Some clones in this sample may be carry-over from other donors' samples. CDR3 protein: CASIGTMAAGELFF. The CDR3 nucleotides are TGTGCCAGCATCGGGACTATGGCGGCCGGGGAGCTGTTTTTT.